A single T cell receptor beta chain is shown here with its context. The data were obtained in a study of blood T cell repertoires in COVID-19. Across the whole study: Spain, Italy and the United States supplied samples that represented acute and convalescent COVID-19. PBMCs, B-cell-depleted T cells, or T cells were the source of the cDNA or gDNA that made up the material.

Trimming at V came to 7 bases and at J to 4 bases, leaving 13 bases not matched to a gene. The germline V gene has CDR1 SGHVS and CDR2 FQNEAQ. CDR3 length equals 15 residues. In the original workflow: The authors estimated nucleated cell counts from reference gene primer amplification. The table came from immunoSEQ multiplex PCR; TCRdb's copy has only in-frame clones and leaves some out. The V and J calls and the clone size are those of that table, but D and trimming were determined from the DNA. Of 250,000 to 300,000 clones in the sample, about four fifths were seen once. The sequence derives from a woman aged 55-69 years with active or convalescent COVID-19. Material for sequencing was peripheral blood. The chain has TRBV7-8 and TRBJ2-7, with 7 bases lining up with TRBD1. CDR3 coding DNA: TGTGCCAGCATCCTTAAGCCGGGACAGATATACGAGCAGTACTTC. This translates into CASILKPGQIYEQYF.